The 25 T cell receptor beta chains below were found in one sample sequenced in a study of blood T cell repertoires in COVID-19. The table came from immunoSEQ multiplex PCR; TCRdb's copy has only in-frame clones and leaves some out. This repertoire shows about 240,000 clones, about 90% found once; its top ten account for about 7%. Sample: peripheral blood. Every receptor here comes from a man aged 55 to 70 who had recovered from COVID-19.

The CDR3 coding sequence is TGTGCCAGCAGCCAAGTGGATTACAGGGCCGGTGAGCAGTTCTTC. It is translated as CASSQVDYRAGEQFF. The chain links TRBV4-2 to TRBJ2-1; TRBD1 might be the D (6 bases). This CDR3 comprises 15 residues. V gave up 1 base and J gave up 9 bases, with 16 bases separating them. Germline CDR1 LGHNA, CDR2 YNFKEQ.

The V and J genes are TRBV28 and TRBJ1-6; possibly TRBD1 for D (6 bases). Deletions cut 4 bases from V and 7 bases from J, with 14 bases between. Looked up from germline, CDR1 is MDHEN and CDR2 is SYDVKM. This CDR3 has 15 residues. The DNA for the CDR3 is TGTGCCAGCAGTTCCCGAGGGGGGGGAAATTCACCCCTCCACTTT. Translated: CASSSRGGGNSPLHF.

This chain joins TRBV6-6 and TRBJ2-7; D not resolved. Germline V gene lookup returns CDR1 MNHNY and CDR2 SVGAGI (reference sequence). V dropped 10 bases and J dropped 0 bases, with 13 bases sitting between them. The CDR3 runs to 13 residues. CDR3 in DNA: TGTGCCATCAACAAAGGAGCCTCCTACGAGCAGTACTTC. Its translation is CAINKGASYEQYF.

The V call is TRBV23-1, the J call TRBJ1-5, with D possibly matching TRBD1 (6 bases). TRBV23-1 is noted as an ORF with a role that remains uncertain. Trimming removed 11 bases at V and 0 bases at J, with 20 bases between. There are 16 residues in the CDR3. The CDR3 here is CAFTKHRGNSNQPQHF. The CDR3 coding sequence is TGCGCCTTCACCAAACATAGGGGGAATAGCAATCAGCCCCAGCATTTT.

CDR3 residues: CASSTGGGETQYF. The CDR3 DNA sequence: TGTGCCAGCAGCACAGGAGGAGGGGAGACCCAGTACTTC. The chain couples TRBV9 to TRBJ2-5, with a possible D match to TRBD2 (6 bases). There are 13 residues in the CDR3. V lost 4 bases and J lost 5, with 12 bases in between. Germline V CDR1 and CDR2: SGDLS, YYNGEE.

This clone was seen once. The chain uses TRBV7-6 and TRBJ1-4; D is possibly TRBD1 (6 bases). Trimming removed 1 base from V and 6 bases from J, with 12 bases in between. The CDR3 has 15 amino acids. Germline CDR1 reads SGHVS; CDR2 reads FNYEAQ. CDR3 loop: CASSLGAGADEKLFF. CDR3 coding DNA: TGTGCCAGCAGCTTAGGAGCAGGGGCGGATGAAAAACTGTTTTTT.

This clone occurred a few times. In DNA form, the CDR3 reads TGTGCCAGCAGTACCCCCGGGAAGGAGGCTTTCTTT. The encoded protein is CASSTPGKEAFF. This chain uses TRBV6-5 with TRBJ1-1; D gene unclear. The CDR3 spans 12 residues. The germline gives CDR1 MNHEY, CDR2 SVGAGI. V was cut by 5 bases and J by 11 bases, with 15 bases left in between.

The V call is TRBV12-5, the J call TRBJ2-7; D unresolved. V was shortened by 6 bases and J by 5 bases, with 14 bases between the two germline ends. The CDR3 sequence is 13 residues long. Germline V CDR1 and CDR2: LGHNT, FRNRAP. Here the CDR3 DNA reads TGTGCTAGTGGCCTTAGTCCCATCCACGAGCAGTACTTC. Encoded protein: CASGLSPIHEQYF.

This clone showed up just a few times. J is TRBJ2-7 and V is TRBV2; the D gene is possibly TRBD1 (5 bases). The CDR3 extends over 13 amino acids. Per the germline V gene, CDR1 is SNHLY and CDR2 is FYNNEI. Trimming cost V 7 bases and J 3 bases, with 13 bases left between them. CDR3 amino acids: CASKQTEYYEQYF. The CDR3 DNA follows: TGTGCCAGCAAGCAGACAGAATACTACGAGCAGTACTTC.

CDR3 sequence: CAWRGRGAPELFF. Written as DNA, the CDR3 is TGTGCCTGGAGAGGGCGGGGGGCGCCGGAGCTGTTTTTT. The chain couples TRBV30 to TRBJ2-2; the match to TRBD2 covers 8 bases. The trim removed 3 bases at V and 10 bases at J, leaving 7 bases unmatched. Germline V gene sequence: CDR1 GTSNPN, CDR2 SVGIG (reference sequence). The CDR3 sequence is 13 residues long.

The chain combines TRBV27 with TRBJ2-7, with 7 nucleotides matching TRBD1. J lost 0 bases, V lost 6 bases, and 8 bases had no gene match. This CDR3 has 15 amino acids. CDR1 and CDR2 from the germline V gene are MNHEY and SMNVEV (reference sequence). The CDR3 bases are TGTGCCAGCAGCCCCCTAGGGACAGCCTCCTACGAGCAGTACTTC. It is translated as CASSPLGTASYEQYF.

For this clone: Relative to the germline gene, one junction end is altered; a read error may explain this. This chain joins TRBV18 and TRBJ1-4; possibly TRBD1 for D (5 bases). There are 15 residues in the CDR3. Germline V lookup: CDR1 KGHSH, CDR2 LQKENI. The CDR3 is CASSPLGGSNEKLFF. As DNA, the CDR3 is TGTGCCAGCTCCCCACTCGGGGGAAGTAATGAAAAACTGTTTTTT.

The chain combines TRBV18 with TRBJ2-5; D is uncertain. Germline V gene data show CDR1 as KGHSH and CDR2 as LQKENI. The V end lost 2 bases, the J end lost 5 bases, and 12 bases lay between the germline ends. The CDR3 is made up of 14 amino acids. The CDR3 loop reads CASSPSNSGETQYF. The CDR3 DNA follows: TGTGCCAGCTCACCATCGAATTCGGGTGAGACCCAGTACTTC.

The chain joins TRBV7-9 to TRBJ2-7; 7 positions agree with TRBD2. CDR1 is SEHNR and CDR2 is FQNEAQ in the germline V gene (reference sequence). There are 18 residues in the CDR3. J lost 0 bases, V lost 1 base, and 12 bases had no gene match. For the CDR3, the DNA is TGTGCCAGCAGCTTAGTCGCCGTGAAGCGGGGTAGCTCCTACGAGCAGTACTTC. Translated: CASSLVAVKRGSSYEQYF.

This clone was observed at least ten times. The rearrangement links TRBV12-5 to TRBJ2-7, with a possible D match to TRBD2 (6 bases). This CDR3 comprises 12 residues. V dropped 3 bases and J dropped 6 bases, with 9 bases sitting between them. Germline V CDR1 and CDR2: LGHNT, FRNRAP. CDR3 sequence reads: CASGFEGGEQYV. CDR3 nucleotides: TGTGCTAGTGGTTTTGAGGGAGGCGAGCAGTACGTC.

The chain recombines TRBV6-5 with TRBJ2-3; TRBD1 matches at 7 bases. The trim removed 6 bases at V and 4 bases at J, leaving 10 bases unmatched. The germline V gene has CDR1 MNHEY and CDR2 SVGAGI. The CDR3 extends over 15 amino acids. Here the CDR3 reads CASSVGQTKADTQYF. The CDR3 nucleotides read TGTGCCAGCAGCGTGGGACAGACCAAAGCAGATACGCAGTATTTT.

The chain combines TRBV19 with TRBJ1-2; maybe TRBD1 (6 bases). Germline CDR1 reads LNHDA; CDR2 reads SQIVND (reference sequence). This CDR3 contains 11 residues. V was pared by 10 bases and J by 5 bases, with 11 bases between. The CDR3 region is CAKNREYGYTF. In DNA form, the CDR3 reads TGTGCCAAAAACAGGGAATATGGCTACACCTTC.

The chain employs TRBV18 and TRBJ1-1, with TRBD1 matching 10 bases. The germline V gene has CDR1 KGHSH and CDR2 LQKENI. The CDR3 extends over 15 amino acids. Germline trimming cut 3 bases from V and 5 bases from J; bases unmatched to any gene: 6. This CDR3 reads CASSPRQGAMTEAFF. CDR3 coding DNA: TGTGCCAGCTCACCTCGACAGGGGGCAATGACTGAAGCTTTCTTT.

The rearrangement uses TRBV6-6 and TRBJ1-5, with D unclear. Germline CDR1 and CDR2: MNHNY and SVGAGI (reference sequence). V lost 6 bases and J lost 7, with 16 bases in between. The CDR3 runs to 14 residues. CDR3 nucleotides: TGTGCCAGCAGCCTCGGGTCCCTCGGACAGCCCCAGCATTTT. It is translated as CASSLGSLGQPQHF.

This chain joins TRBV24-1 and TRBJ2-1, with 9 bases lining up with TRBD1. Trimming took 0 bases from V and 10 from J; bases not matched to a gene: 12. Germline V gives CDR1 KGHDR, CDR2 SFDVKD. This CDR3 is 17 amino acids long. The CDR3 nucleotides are TGTGCCACCAGTGATTTGCTCGGGAACAGGGGGCGAGAAGAGCAGTTCTTC. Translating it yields CATSDLLGNRGREEQFF.

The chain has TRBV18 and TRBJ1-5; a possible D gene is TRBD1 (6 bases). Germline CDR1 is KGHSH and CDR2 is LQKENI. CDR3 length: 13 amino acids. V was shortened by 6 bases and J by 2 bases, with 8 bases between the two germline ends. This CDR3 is CASSGGRNQPQHF. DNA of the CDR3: TGTGCCAGCTCGGGGGGGCGCAATCAGCCCCAGCATTTT.

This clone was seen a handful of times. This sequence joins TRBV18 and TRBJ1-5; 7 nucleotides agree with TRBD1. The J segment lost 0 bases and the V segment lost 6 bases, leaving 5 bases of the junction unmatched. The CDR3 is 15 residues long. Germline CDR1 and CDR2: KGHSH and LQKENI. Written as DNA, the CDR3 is TGTGCCAGCTCCCCAGGGGGGGATAGCAATCAGCCCCAGCATTTT. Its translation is CASSPGGDSNQPQHF.

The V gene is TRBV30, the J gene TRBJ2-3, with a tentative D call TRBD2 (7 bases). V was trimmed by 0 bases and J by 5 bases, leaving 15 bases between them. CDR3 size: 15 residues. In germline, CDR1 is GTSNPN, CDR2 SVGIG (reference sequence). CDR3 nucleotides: TGTGCCTGGAGTGTACGGGGGGCCGGCGGAGATACGCAGTATTTT. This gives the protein CAWSVRGAGGDTQYF.

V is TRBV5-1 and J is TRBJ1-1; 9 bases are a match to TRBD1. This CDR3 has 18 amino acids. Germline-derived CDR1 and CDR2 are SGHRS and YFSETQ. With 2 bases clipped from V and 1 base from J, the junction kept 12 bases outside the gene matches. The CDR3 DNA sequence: TGCGCCAGCAGCTTCGGCCCCAGTGGGACAGGGAGGAACACTGAAGCTTTCTTT. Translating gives CASSFGPSGTGRNTEAFF.

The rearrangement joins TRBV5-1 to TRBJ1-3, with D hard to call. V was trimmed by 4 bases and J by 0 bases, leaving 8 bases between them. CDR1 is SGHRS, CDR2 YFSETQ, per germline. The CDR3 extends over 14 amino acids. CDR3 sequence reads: CASSPTSSGNTIYF. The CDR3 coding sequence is TGCGCCAGCAGCCCCACGAGCTCTGGAAACACCATATATTTT.